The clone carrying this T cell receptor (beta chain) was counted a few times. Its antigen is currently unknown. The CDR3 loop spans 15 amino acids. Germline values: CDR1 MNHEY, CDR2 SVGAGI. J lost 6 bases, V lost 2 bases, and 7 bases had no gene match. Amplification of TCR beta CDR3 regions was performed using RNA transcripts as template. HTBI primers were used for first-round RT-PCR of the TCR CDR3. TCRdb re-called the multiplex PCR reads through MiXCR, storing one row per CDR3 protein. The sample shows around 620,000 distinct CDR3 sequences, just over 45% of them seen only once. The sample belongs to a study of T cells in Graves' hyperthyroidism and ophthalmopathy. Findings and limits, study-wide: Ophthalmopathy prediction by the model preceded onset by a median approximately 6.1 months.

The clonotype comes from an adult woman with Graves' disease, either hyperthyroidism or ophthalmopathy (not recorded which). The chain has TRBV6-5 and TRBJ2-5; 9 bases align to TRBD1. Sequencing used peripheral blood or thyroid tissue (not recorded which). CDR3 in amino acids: CASSYGTGTGKTQYF. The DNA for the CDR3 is TGTGCCAGCAGTTACGGCACCGGGACAGGGAAGACCCAGTACTTC.